This TCR beta chain was found in a study of blood T cell repertoires in COVID-19. CDR3 length equals 16 residues. The J segment lost 8 bases and the V segment lost 3 bases, leaving 12 bases of the junction unmatched. Germline loops: CDR1 LNHNV, CDR2 YYDKDF (reference sequence). Clones were read by immunoSEQ multiplex PCR, and TCRdb kept only the in-frame ones, dropping some. The sample carries 250,000 to 350,000 clones, almost 90% recorded once. This chain joins TRBV15 and TRBJ2-1; 8 bases are shared with TRBD2. This TCR came from a woman between 18 and 29 years old with acute COVID-19. Sequenced input: PBMCs or T cells enriched from blood (not recorded which). Written as DNA, the CDR3 is TGTGCCACCAGCAGGAAGCGGGAGAAGGGCGGCGATGAGCAGTTCTTC. Translation gives CATSRKREKGGDEQFF.